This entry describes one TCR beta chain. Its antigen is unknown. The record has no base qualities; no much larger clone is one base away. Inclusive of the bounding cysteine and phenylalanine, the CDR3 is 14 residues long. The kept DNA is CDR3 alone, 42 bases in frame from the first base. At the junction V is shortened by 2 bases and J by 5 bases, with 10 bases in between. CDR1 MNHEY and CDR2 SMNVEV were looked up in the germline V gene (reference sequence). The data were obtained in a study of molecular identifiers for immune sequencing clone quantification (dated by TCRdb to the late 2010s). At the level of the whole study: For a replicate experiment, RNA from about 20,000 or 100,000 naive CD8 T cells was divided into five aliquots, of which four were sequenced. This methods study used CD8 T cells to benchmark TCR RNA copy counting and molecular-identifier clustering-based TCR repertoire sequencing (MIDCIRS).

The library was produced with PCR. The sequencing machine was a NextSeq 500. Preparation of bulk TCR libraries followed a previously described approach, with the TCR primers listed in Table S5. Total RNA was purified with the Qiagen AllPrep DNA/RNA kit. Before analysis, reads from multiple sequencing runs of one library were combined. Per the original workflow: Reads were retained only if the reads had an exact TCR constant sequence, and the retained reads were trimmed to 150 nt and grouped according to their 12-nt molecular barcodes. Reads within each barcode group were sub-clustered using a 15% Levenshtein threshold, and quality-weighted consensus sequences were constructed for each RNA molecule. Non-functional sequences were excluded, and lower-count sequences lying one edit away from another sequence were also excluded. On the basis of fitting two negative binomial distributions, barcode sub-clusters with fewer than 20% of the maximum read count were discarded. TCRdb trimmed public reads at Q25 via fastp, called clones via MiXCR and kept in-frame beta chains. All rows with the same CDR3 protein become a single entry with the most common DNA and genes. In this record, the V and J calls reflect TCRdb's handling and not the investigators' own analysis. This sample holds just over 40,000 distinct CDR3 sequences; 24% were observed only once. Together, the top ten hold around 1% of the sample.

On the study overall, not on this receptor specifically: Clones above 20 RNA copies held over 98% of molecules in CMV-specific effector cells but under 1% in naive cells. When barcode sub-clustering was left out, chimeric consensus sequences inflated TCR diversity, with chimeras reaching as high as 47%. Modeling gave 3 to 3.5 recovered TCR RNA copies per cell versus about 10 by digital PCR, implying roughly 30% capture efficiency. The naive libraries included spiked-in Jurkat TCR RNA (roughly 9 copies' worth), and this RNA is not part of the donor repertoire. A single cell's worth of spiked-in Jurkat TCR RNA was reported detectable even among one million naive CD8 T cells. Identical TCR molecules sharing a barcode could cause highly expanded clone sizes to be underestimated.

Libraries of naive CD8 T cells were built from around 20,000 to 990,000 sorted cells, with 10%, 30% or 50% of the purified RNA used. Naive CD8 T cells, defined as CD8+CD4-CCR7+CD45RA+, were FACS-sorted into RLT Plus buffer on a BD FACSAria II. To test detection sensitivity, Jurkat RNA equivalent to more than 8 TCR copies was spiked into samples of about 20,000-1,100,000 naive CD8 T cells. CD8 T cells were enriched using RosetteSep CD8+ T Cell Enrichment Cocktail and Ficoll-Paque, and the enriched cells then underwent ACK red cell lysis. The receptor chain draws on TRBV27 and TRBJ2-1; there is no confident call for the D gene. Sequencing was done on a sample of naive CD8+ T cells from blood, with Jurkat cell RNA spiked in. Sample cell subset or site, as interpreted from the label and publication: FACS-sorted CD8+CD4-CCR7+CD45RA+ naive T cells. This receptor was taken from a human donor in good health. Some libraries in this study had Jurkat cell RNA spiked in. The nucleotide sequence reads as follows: TGTGCCAGCAGTTTAAGGGAATCCAACAATGAGCAGTTCTTC. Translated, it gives CASSLRESNNEQFF.